The 32 T cell receptor beta chains below come from one sample, sequenced in a study of response to subunit inactivated influenza vaccine. MiXCR, applied by TCRdb to the RT-PCR reads, yields one record per CDR3 protein. This table holds 630,000 or so distinct CDR3 sequences, around a sixth found once. The source was PBMCs from blood, collected 12 days after vaccination. These receptors all stem from a man between 45 and 60 years old who received an inactivated influenza vaccine.

There are a few counts of this clonotype. The chain links TRBV20-1 to TRBJ2-1; D is perhaps TRBD1 (5 bases). Germline CDR1 and CDR2: DFQATT and SNEGSKA (reference sequence). The CDR3 is made up of 13 amino acids. Trimming took off 5 bases at V and 7 bases at J, with 15 bases between the two ends. The DNA for the CDR3 is TGCAGTGCTCAGCACAGGAGTCGGAATGAGCAGTTCTTC. This translates into CSAQHRSRNEQFF.

This clonotype was found many times. J is TRBJ2-1 and V is TRBV6-5; 13 bases map to TRBD2. Trimming removed 2 bases from V and 6 bases from J; junction bases left unmatched: 1. The CDR3 consists of 15 residues. Germline lookup yields CDR1 MNHEY and CDR2 SVGAGI. The CDR3 DNA sequence: TGTGCCAGCAGTTACACTAGCGGGAGGGCCAATGAGCAGTTCTTC. This encodes CASSYTSGRANEQFF.

This clonotype has a count of ten or more. The chain combines TRBV3-1 with TRBJ2-1; 7 bases agree with TRBD1. Germline trimming cut 4 bases from V and 6 bases from J; bases unmatched to any gene: 9. Germline lookup yields CDR1 LGHDT and CDR2 YNNKEL (reference sequence). The CDR3 is 15 residues long. CDR3 nucleotides: TGTGCCAGCAGCCGAACCTCGGGACAGAGCAATGAGCAGTTCTTC. Its translation is CASSRTSGQSNEQFF.

This rearrangement joins TRBV5-1 to TRBJ2-3; the match to TRBD2 covers 10 bases. J lost 6 bases, V lost 0 bases, and 4 bases had no gene match. Germline CDR1 is SGHRS and CDR2 is YFSETQ. This CDR3 has 15 residues. The CDR3 nucleotides are TGCGCCAGCAGCTTGGCTAGCGGGGGAGGGGATACGCAGTATTTT. This translates into CASSLASGGGDTQYF.

Written as DNA, the CDR3 is TGTGCCAGCAGTTTATTTCCCAGGGCGGGAAGCGAGCAGTACTTC. It translates to CASSLFPRAGSEQYF. The chain links TRBV28 to TRBJ2-7; D might be TRBD2 (6 bases). The V and J ends lost 1 base and 6 bases respectively, with 16 bases between them. The CDR3 totals 15 residues. Germline CDR1 MDHEN, CDR2 SYDVKM.

The CDR3 sequence: CASTSGTGENTIYF. As DNA, the CDR3 is TGTGCCAGCACCTCCGGGACAGGGGAAAACACCATATATTTT. The chain links TRBV7-9 to TRBJ1-3; 10 bases align to TRBD1. Looked up from germline, CDR1 is SEHNR and CDR2 is FQNEAQ (reference sequence). V lost 7 bases and J lost 6; bases outside the gene matches: 6. The CDR3 is 14 residues long.

The rearrangement links TRBV27 to TRBJ2-2; unclear D gene. The CDR3 spans 14 residues. V lost 4 bases and J lost 1, with 7 bases in between. Germline V gives CDR1 MNHEY, CDR2 SMNVEV (reference sequence). CDR3 loop: CASSWVGNTGELFF. Written as DNA, the CDR3 is TGTGCCAGCAGTTGGGTCGGGAACACCGGGGAGCTGTTTTTT.

This clonotype was observed at least ten times. V usage is TRBV12-3 or TRBV12-4 and J usage is TRBJ2-5; possibly TRBD1 or TRBD2 for D (5 bases each). V lost 10 bases and J 4 bases, leaving 16 bases between the germline ends. The CDR3 has 13 residues. As DNA, the CDR3 is TGTGCCACCTCCCGGGACGCTGGAGAGACCCAGTACTTC. It is translated as CATSRDAGETQYF.

The V and J genes are TRBV20-1 and TRBJ2-5; 10 nucleotides align to TRBD2. CDR1 is DFQATT and CDR2 is SNEGSKA in the germline V gene (reference sequence). The CDR3 is 17 amino acids. J gave up 4 bases and V 3 bases, and 14 bases lay outside the gene matches. CDR3 in amino acids: CSASPHSGGRYGETQYF. CDR3 nucleotides: TGCAGTGCTAGCCCCCATAGCGGGGGGCGGTACGGAGAGACCCAGTACTTC.

The chain recombines TRBV19 with TRBJ1-1; D is ambiguous. CDR1 is LNHDA, CDR2 SQIVND, per germline (reference sequence). The CDR3 sequence is 14 residues long. Between the trimmed V and J ends, which lost 3 bases and 1 base, there was a span of 9 bases. CDR3 in amino acids: CASSIRAGNTEAFF. The CDR3 DNA reads as TGTGCCAGTAGTATTCGCGCCGGGAACACTGAAGCTTTCTTT.

The chain is built from TRBV7-9 and TRBJ2-7; possibly TRBD1 for D (5 bases). Trimming removed 3 bases from V and 7 bases from J, with 10 bases in between. This CDR3 is built from 12 residues. The germline V gene encodes CDR1 SEHNR and CDR2 FQNEAQ (reference sequence). Here the CDR3 reads CASSFRPGEQYF. The CDR3 DNA reads as TGTGCCAGCAGCTTTCGCCCAGGGGAGCAGTACTTC.

The V and J genes are TRBV29-1 and TRBJ1-4, with 7 positions matching TRBD1. The CDR3 length is 12 residues. The trim removed 5 bases at V and 7 bases at J, leaving 4 bases unmatched. Germline assignment: CDR1 SQVTM and CDR2 ANQGSEA. CDR3 in amino acids: CSVRRDSEKLFF. The CDR3 coding sequence is TGCAGCGTTAGAAGGGACAGTGAAAAACTGTTTTTT.

The sample holds a few counts of this clonotype. The chain joins TRBV6-1 to TRBJ2-3; 11 bases are shared with TRBD1. CDR1 is MNHNS and CDR2 is SASEGT in the germline V gene. CDR3 size: 14 residues. With V trimmed by 10 bases and J by 2 bases, 5 bases remained unmatched. The CDR3 loop reads CATRTGGTTDTQYF. CDR3 nucleotide sequence: TGTGCCACTAGGACAGGGGGCACCACAGATACGCAGTATTTT.

This clonotype came up a few times. The chain links TRBV18 to TRBJ2-3; D ambiguous. CDR3 length equals 14 residues. Trimming pared 3 bases from V and 1 base from J, leaving 8 bases between. Per the germline V gene, CDR1 is KGHSH and CDR2 is LQKENI. This chain's CDR3 is CASSPLPGTDTQYF. The CDR3 DNA reads TGTGCCAGCTCACCTCTCCCGGGCACAGATACGCAGTATTTT.

The genes are TRBV7-3 and TRBJ2-3; TRBD2 matches at 8 bases. Germline trimming cut 1 base from V and 0 bases from J; bases unmatched to any gene: 6. This CDR3 region has 17 residues. The V gene's germline CDR1 is SGHTA and CDR2 FQGTGA. The CDR3, as DNA: TGTGCCAGCAGCTTAATAACTAGCGGCACAAGCACAGATACGCAGTATTTT. Translated: CASSLITSGTSTDTQYF. Supplemented by reference TRBV7-3 and TRBJ2-3, the full variable domain reads GAGVSQTPSNKVTEKGKYVELRCDPISGHTALYWYRQSLGQGPEFLIYFQGTGAADDSGLPNDRFFAVRPEGSVSTLKIQRTERGDSAVYLCASSLITSGTSTDTQYFGPGTRLTVL.

This chain connects TRBV28 to TRBJ2-1; 8 bases align to TRBD2. The CDR3 extends over 15 amino acids. Germline V gene data show CDR1 as MDHEN and CDR2 as SYDVKM. Trimming took 6 bases from V and 4 from J; bases not matched to a gene: 8. The CDR3: CASRSQGGRYNEQFF. The CDR3 DNA sequence: TGTGCCAGCAGGTCCCAGGGCGGGAGGTACAATGAGCAGTTCTTC.

This clonotype came up a few times. The CDR3 DNA sequence: TGCGCCAGCAGCCAGGGCCCCGGGACCTACGAGCAGTACTTC. It specifies CASSQGPGTYEQYF. This chain connects TRBV4-1 to TRBJ2-7; D possibly corresponds to TRBD2 (5 bases). Germline V gene lookup returns CDR1 MGHRA and CDR2 YSYEKL. The CDR3 extends over 14 amino acids. V was cut by 3 bases and J by 2 bases, with 11 bases left in between.

J is TRBJ1-6 and V is TRBV20-1, with TRBD1 identical over 9 bases. The CDR3 has 13 residues. J lost 7 bases, V lost 6 bases, and 4 bases had no gene match. In germline, CDR1 is DFQATT, CDR2 SNEGSKA (reference sequence). The CDR3: CSAGTGWNSPLHF. For the CDR3, the DNA is TGCAGTGCAGGGACAGGGTGGAATTCACCCCTCCACTTT.

V gene TRBV9 combines with J gene TRBJ2-7; 7 bases align to TRBD1. Germline assignment: CDR1 SGDLS and CDR2 YYNGEE. The CDR3 has 15 amino acids. J gave up 6 bases and V 0 bases, and 9 bases lay outside the gene matches. This CDR3 is CASSVEGGWGSEQYF. For the CDR3, the DNA is TGTGCCAGCAGCGTAGAAGGGGGCTGGGGGAGCGAGCAGTACTTC.

This clonotype was seen a handful of times. The chain recombines TRBV10-3 with TRBJ2-3; possible D gene TRBD1, 5 bases. V lost 3 bases and J lost 0, with 10 bases in between. The CDR3 runs 15 residues. Germline CDR1 is ENHRY and CDR2 is SYGVKD. Here the CDR3 reads CAISDSRQSTDTQYF. DNA of the CDR3: TGTGCCATCAGTGATTCTCGACAGAGCACAGATACGCAGTATTTT.

This clonotype was observed a handful of times. The chain links TRBV4-2 to TRBJ2-3, with TRBD1 matching over 8 bases. V lost 1 base, J lost 1 base, and 4 bases stayed unmatched. CDR1 LGHNA and CDR2 YNFKEQ come from the germline V gene. The CDR3 is made up of 16 amino acids. The CDR3 reads CASSQVQGQGTDTQYF. CDR3 DNA sequence: TGTGCCAGCAGCCAAGTTCAGGGACAGGGCACAGATACGCAGTATTTT.

J is TRBJ2-6 and V is TRBV20-1; TRBD1 is a possible D gene (6 bases). V was shortened by 6 bases and J by 2 bases, with 14 bases between the two germline ends. CDR1 is DFQATT, CDR2 SNEGSKA, per germline (reference sequence). The CDR3 loop spans 15 amino acids. CDR3 nucleotides: TGCAGTGCAAAGCTCCCAGGGGCTGGGGCCAACGTCCTGACTTTC. Amino acids: CSAKLPGAGANVLTF.

The V and J genes are TRBV28 and TRBJ1-1, with D tentatively TRBD1 (5 bases). This CDR3 has 13 amino acids. Deletions cut 8 bases from V and 3 bases from J, with 13 bases between. Looked up from germline, CDR1 is MDHEN and CDR2 is SYDVKM. As DNA, the CDR3 is TGTGCCAGCTTTGTCGGGGGAGACACTGAAGCTTTCTTT. This translates into CASFVGGDTEAFF.

There are a few counts of this clonotype. The chain combines TRBV15 with TRBJ2-6; D remains unclear. The length of the CDR3 is 14 residues. CDR1 is LNHNV, CDR2 YYDKDF, per germline (reference sequence). V was trimmed by 6 bases and J by 0 bases, leaving 6 bases between them. CDR3 amino acids: CATRGDSGANVLTF. The CDR3 DNA reads as TGTGCCACCAGAGGCGACTCTGGGGCCAACGTCCTGACTTTC. Based on the CDR3 plus reference TRBV15 and TRBJ2-6, the full variable domain is DAMVIQNPRYQVTQFGKPVTLSCSQTLNHNVMYWYQQKSSQAPKLLFHYYDKDFNNEADTPDNFQSRRPNTSFCFLDIRSPGLGDTAMYLCATRGDSGANVLTFGAGSRLTVL.

This clonotype has a count of ten or more. This chain connects TRBV11-2 to TRBJ2-7, with TRBD2 identical over 10 bases. From germline, CDR1 is SGHAT and CDR2 FQNNGV. The junction had 4 bases not matched to a gene; V was cut back by 3 bases and J by 2 bases. The CDR3 is made up of 15 amino acids. The CDR3 protein is CASSFALAGTYEQYF. The CDR3 DNA sequence: TGTGCCAGCAGCTTCGCACTAGCGGGAACCTACGAGCAGTACTTC.

The chain links TRBV10-3 to TRBJ2-5; the D call may be TRBD1 or TRBD2 (5 bases each). CDR3 length equals 15 residues. V was shortened by 4 bases and J by 5 bases, with 17 bases between the two germline ends. The germline V gene encodes CDR1 ENHRY and CDR2 SYGVKD. CDR3 nucleotides: TGTGCCATCAGTGCCCGAGGGGCAGGCGGGGAGACCCAGTACTTC. The encoded protein is CAISARGAGGETQYF.

This chain joins TRBV12-3 or TRBV12-4 and TRBJ2-3; 7 nucleotides align to TRBD1. The V gene end was trimmed by 2 bases and the J gene end by 8 bases; junction bases not matched to a gene: 7. The CDR3 is 14 amino acids. CDR3 in DNA: TGTGCCAGCAGTTTAAGACAGGGTTCAGGTACGCAGTATTTT. Protein product: CASSLRQGSGTQYF.

The chain combines TRBV5-1 with TRBJ2-2, with D perhaps matching TRBD1 (7 bases). V shed 1 base and J shed 5 bases, with 12 bases lying between them. The CDR3 is 15 amino acids. The V gene's germline CDR1 is SGHRS and CDR2 YFSETQ. CDR3 sequence reads: CASSLPTGRTGELFF. CDR3 DNA sequence: TGCGCCAGCAGCTTGCCGACAGGGAGGACCGGGGAGCTGTTTTTT.

This clonotype occurred a few times. CDR3 bases: TGTGCCAGCAGCTTAGCGCAGGGAGCGGGCACTGAAGCTTTCTTT. This sequence encodes CASSLAQGAGTEAFF. The rearrangement uses TRBV7-9 and TRBJ1-1; perhaps TRBD1 as D (5 bases). The CDR3 has 15 amino acids. The ends were cut back, 0 bases at V and 4 bases at J, with 12 bases in the middle. Germline CDR1 SEHNR, CDR2 FQNEAQ (reference sequence).

This clonotype was seen many times. CDR3 residues: CASSSGLHYSTDTQYF. The CDR3 DNA reads TGTGCCAGCAGCTCCGGATTGCACTATAGCACAGATACGCAGTATTTT. This chain links TRBV7-9 with TRBJ2-3; no clear D. The CDR3 covers 16 residues. Trimming cost V 4 bases and J 0 bases, with 14 bases left between them. Looked up from germline, CDR1 is SEHNR and CDR2 is FQNEAQ (reference sequence). The full variable domain, its missing parts supplied by reference TRBV7-9 and TRBJ2-3, is DTGVSQNPRHKITKRGQNVTFRCDPISEHNRLYWYRQTLGQGPEFLTYFQNEAQLEKSRLLSDRFSAERPKGSFSTLEIQRTEQGDSAMYLCASSSGLHYSTDTQYFGPGTRLTVL.

This clonotype was seen a few times. The V gene is TRBV7-8, the J gene TRBJ2-7, with 7 bases lining up with TRBD2. Germline loops: CDR1 SGHVS, CDR2 FQNEAQ. The CDR3 covers 16 residues. The trim removed 5 bases at V and 2 bases at J, leaving 12 bases unmatched. The CDR3 coding sequence is TGTGCCAGCAGCCCCAGAGGGGCGGGAGAAGCCTACGAGCAGTACTTC. Translating it yields CASSPRGAGEAYEQYF.

The chain recombines TRBV6-5 with TRBJ1-2; tentative D call: TRBD1 (6 bases). The V and J ends lost 2 bases and 0 bases respectively, with 13 bases between them. Per the germline V gene, CDR1 is MNHEY and CDR2 is SVGAGI. The CDR3 covers 16 residues. CDR3 sequence reads: CASSYGGQTTNYGYTF. Written as DNA, the CDR3 is TGTGCCAGCAGTTACGGGGGCCAGACAACTAACTATGGCTACACCTTC.